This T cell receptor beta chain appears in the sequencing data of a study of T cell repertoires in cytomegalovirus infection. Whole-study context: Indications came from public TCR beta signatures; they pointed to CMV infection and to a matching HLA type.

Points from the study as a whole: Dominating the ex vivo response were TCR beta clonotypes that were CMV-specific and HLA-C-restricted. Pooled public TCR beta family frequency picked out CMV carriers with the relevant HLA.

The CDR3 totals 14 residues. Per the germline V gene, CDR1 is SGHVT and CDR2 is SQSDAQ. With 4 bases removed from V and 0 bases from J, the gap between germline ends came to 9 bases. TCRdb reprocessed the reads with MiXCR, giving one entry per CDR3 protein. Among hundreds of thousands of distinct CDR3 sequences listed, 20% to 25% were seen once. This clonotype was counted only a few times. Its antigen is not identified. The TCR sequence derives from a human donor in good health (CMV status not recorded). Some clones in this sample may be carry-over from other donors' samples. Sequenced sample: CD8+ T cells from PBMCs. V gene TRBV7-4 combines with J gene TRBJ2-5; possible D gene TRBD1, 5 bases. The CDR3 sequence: CASSSDRNQETQYF. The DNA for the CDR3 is TGTGCCAGCAGCTCAGACAGAAACCAAGAGACCCAGTACTTC.